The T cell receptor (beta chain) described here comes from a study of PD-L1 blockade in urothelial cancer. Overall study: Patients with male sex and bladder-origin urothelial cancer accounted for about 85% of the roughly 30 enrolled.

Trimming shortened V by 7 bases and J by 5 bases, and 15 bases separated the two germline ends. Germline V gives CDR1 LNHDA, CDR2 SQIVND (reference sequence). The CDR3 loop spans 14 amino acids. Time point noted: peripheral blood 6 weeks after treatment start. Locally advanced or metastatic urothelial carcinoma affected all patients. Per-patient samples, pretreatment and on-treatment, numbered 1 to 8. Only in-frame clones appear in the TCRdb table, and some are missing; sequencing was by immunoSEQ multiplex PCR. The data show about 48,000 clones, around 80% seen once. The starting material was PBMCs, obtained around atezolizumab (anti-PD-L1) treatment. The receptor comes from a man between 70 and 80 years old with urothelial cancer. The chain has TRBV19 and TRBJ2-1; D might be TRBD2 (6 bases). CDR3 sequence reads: CASTPHRGDNEQFF. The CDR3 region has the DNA TGTGCCAGTACCCCCCATCGCGGGGACAATGAGCAGTTCTTC.